This is a list of T cell receptor beta chains from one sample in a study of response to subunit inactivated influenza vaccine. In TCRdb, the RT-PCR reads were re-called with MiXCR into one record per CDR3 protein. This sample has roughly 650,000 distinct CDR3 sequences; 15% to 17% occur once, and the top ten carry approximately 10%. The material sequenced was PBMCs from blood, taken 11 to 12 days after vaccination. The origin of the receptors is a man aged 50 to 60 who received an inactivated influenza vaccine. Both conserved end residues are part of each CDR3. Fields, in order: D gene, V gene, J gene, clone size, CDR3 protein, CDR3 DNA. The D gene is left open where the match is weak. Rows give clone size only sometimes, using once, few, many, or a class for an expanded clone.

d_gene: TRBD2
v_gene: TRBV11-3
j_gene: TRBJ2-1
abundance: once
CDR3aa: CASSLRLAGELWSEQFF
CDR3nt: TGTGCCAGCAGCTTGAGACTAGCGGGAGAGCTCTGGAGTGAGCAGTTCTTC

d_gene: TRBD1
v_gene: TRBV24-1
j_gene: TRBJ2-5
abundance: .
CDR3aa: CATGSGTGQQETQYF
CDR3nt: TGTGCCACCGGCTCCGGGACAGGCCAACAAGAGACCCAGTACTTC

d_gene: TRBD1
v_gene: TRBV5-1
j_gene: TRBJ2-3
abundance: few
CDR3aa: CASSRKRTGLSTDTQYF
CDR3nt: TGCGCCAGCAGCAGAAAGAGGACAGGTTTAAGCACAGATACGCAGTATTTT

d_gene: TRBD1
v_gene: TRBV20-1
j_gene: TRBJ2-7
abundance: many
CDR3aa: CSALRDRGYEQYF
CDR3nt: TGCAGTGCTCTCCGGGACAGGGGCTACGAGCAGTACTTC

d_gene: TRBD1
v_gene: TRBV6-5
j_gene: TRBJ2-4
abundance: few
CDR3aa: CASSSTHRTGGTNIQYF
CDR3nt: TGTGCCAGCAGTTCTACACACCGGACAGGGGGTACAAACATTCAGTACTTC

d_gene: .
v_gene: TRBV20-1
j_gene: TRBJ2-3
abundance: .
CDR3aa: CSARREIRGPDTQYF
CDR3nt: TGCAGTGCTAGGCGAGAGATCCGGGGCCCAGATACGCAGTATTTT

d_gene: .
v_gene: TRBV20-1
j_gene: TRBJ2-2
abundance: once
CDR3aa: CSARPHRVITGELFF
CDR3nt: TGCAGTGCTAGACCCCACCGGGTTATCACCGGGGAGCTGTTTTTT

d_gene: .
v_gene: TRBV7-2
j_gene: TRBJ2-7
abundance: few
CDR3aa: CASSLMAASSYEQYF
CDR3nt: TGTGCCAGCAGCTTAATGGCGGCCTCTTCCTACGAGCAGTACTTC

d_gene: .
v_gene: TRBV5-5
j_gene: TRBJ1-2
abundance: .
CDR3aa: CASSPPDYGYTF
CDR3nt: TGTGCCAGCAGCCCGCCGGACTATGGCTACACCTTC

d_gene: .
v_gene: TRBV27
j_gene: TRBJ1-1
abundance: few
CDR3aa: CASSLERRLMNTEAFF
CDR3nt: TGTGCCAGCAGTTTAGAGAGACGCCTCATGAACACTGAAGCTTTCTTT

d_gene: TRBD2
v_gene: TRBV9
j_gene: TRBJ2-1
abundance: .
CDR3aa: CASSILAGGGYKEQFF
CDR3nt: TGTGCCAGCAGCATACTAGCGGGAGGCGGATACAAAGAGCAGTTCTTC

d_gene: TRBD2
v_gene: TRBV20-1
j_gene: TRBJ2-1
abundance: few
CDR3aa: CSAAGTSRSYNEQFF
CDR3nt: TGCAGTGCAGCCGGGACTAGTCGTTCCTACAATGAGCAGTTCTTC

d_gene: TRBD2
v_gene: TRBV10-3
j_gene: TRBJ2-1
abundance: few
CDR3aa: CAISESWGTSGDYNEQFF
CDR3nt: TGTGCCATCAGTGAGTCGTGGGGGACTAGCGGAGACTACAATGAGCAGTTCTTC

d_gene: .
v_gene: TRBV12-3/TRBV12-4
j_gene: TRBJ2-4
abundance: few
CDR3aa: CASSQRQRSRENF
CDR3nt: TGTGCCAGCAGCCAGAGGCAGAGGTCTCGGGAGAACTTC

d_gene: TRBD1
v_gene: TRBV27
j_gene: TRBJ2-7
abundance: few
CDR3aa: CASSFSDRGGEQYF
CDR3nt: TGTGCCAGCAGTTTTTCCGACAGGGGGGGCGAGCAGTACTTC

d_gene: TRBD2
v_gene: TRBV30
j_gene: TRBJ2-5
abundance: .
CDR3aa: CAWSAKGLAGGETQYF
CDR3nt: TGTGCCTGGAGTGCTAAGGGACTAGCGGGAGGAGAGACCCAGTACTTC

d_gene: .
v_gene: TRBV7-9
j_gene: TRBJ1-2
abundance: many
CDR3aa: CASSLGAYGYTF
CDR3nt: TGTGCCAGCAGTCTAGGAGCCTATGGCTACACCTTC

d_gene: .
v_gene: TRBV12-3/TRBV12-4
j_gene: TRBJ2-6
abundance: few
CDR3aa: CASSSRWSGANVLTF
CDR3nt: TGTGCCAGCAGTTCCAGGTGGTCAGGGGCCAACGTCCTGACTTTC

d_gene: .
v_gene: TRBV15
j_gene: TRBJ1-2
abundance: .
CDR3aa: CATSRDSGRLRGYTF
CDR3nt: TGTGCCACCAGCAGAGATTCTGGCAGGTTGCGAGGCTACACCTTC

d_gene: TRBD1
v_gene: TRBV7-6
j_gene: TRBJ2-1
abundance: many
CDR3aa: CASSLGQGSNNEQFF
CDR3nt: TGTGCCAGCAGCCTGGGACAGGGATCGAACAATGAGCAGTTCTTC

d_gene: .
v_gene: TRBV5-1
j_gene: TRBJ2-1
abundance: many
CDR3aa: CASSPSEDLEFF
CDR3nt: TGCGCCAGCAGCCCCAGTGAGGACCTAGAGTTCTTC

d_gene: TRBD2
v_gene: TRBV6-2/TRBV6-3
j_gene: TRBJ2-3
abundance: few
CDR3aa: CASSYSMASGRLTSSTDTQYF
CDR3nt: TGTGCCAGCAGTTACTCAATGGCTAGCGGGAGGCTGACCTCTTCCACAGATACGCAGTATTTT

d_gene: .
v_gene: TRBV7-9
j_gene: TRBJ1-1
abundance: few
CDR3aa: CASSYRDMNTEAFF
CDR3nt: TGTGCCAGCAGCTACAGGGATATGAACACTGAAGCTTTCTTT

d_gene: .
v_gene: TRBV7-9
j_gene: TRBJ2-7
abundance: many
CDR3aa: CASSFDRSSYEQYF
CDR3nt: TGTGCCAGCAGCTTTGACAGGAGCTCCTACGAGCAGTACTTC

d_gene: .
v_gene: TRBV7-9
j_gene: TRBJ1-6
abundance: few
CDR3aa: CASSPVANSPLHF
CDR3nt: TGTGCCAGCAGCCCCGTTGCCAATTCACCCCTCCACTTT

d_gene: .
v_gene: TRBV7-2
j_gene: TRBJ1-3
abundance: many
CDR3aa: CASSLGHARGSGNTIYF
CDR3nt: TGTGCCAGCAGCTTAGGGCACGCGAGGGGCTCTGGAAACACCATATATTTT

d_gene: .
v_gene: TRBV18
j_gene: TRBJ2-5
abundance: .
CDR3aa: CASSRRDAQETQYF
CDR3nt: TGTGCCAGCTCACGCCGGGACGCACAAGAGACCCAGTACTTC

d_gene: .
v_gene: TRBV25-1
j_gene: TRBJ2-1
abundance: few
CDR3aa: CASSESGQGNYNEQFF
CDR3nt: TGTGCCAGCAGTGAATCCGGGCAGGGAAATTACAATGAGCAGTTCTTC

d_gene: .
v_gene: TRBV5-1
j_gene: TRBJ2-1
abundance: .
CDR3aa: CASSLGRYSYNEQFF
CDR3nt: TGCGCCAGCAGCTTGGGCCGGTACTCCTACAATGAGCAGTTCTTC